Listed here are 16 T cell receptor beta chains from one sample, sequenced in a study of cytomegalovirus exposure and HLA in healthy donors. A multiplex PCR was run with 60 Vbeta primers and 13 Jbeta primers. The data were produced by immunoSEQ multiplex PCR, yet TCRdb's version contains in-frame clones alone and is incomplete. The sample carries about 95,000 clones, more than 75% recorded once. The material sequenced was PBMCs. The receptors were sampled from a man aged 25 to 45 in good health and CMV-seropositive.

The chain links TRBV10-3 to TRBJ2-2; TRBD2 matches 7 bases. Per the germline V gene, CDR1 is ENHRY and CDR2 is SYGVKD. This CDR3 comprises 15 residues. Trimming removed 8 bases from V and 2 bases from J; junction bases left unmatched: 8. In DNA, the CDR3 is TGTGCCATCCGCGGGCTAGCGGCAAACACCGGGGAGCTGTTTTTT. This sequence encodes CAIRGLAANTGELFF.

This chain connects TRBV5-1 to TRBJ1-1; a possible D gene is TRBD1 (5 bases). This CDR3 comprises 13 residues. V was pared by 1 base and J by 4 bases, with 8 bases between. Germline assignment: CDR1 SGHRS and CDR2 YFSETQ. CDR3 nucleotides: TGCGCCAGCAGCTTGCATCAGGGCACTGAAGCTTTCTTT. Its protein is CASSLHQGTEAFF.

J is TRBJ2-5 and V is TRBV4-1; D remains ambiguous. Trimming shortened V by 0 bases and J by 5 bases, and 7 bases separated the two germline ends. In germline, CDR1 is MGHRA, CDR2 YSYEKL. This CDR3 has 13 residues. CDR3 loop: CASSQEVGETQYF. CDR3 DNA: TGCGCCAGCAGCCAAGAAGTCGGGGAGACCCAGTACTTC.

The rearrangement joins TRBV10-3 to TRBJ1-2, with D unresolved. Germline V lookup: CDR1 ENHRY, CDR2 SYGVKD. V was clipped by 7 bases and J by 8 bases, with 11 bases between them. CDR3 size: 11 residues. The CDR3 region is CAITSGEGYTF. For the CDR3, the DNA is TGTGCCATCACCTCCGGGGAAGGCTACACCTTC.

The chain combines TRBV5-1 with TRBJ1-3; TRBD1 matches 8 bases. The germline gives CDR1 SGHRS, CDR2 YFSETQ. J lost 5 bases, V lost 3 bases, and 7 bases had no gene match. CDR3 length equals 15 residues. The CDR3 bases are TGCGCCAGCAGCTATGGACAGGGACTTAGAAACACCATATATTTT. Protein sequence: CASSYGQGLRNTIYF.

The chain joins TRBV7-9 to TRBJ2-7, with TRBD1 as a possible D gene (6 bases). CDR1 is SEHNR, CDR2 FQNEAQ, per germline (reference sequence). CDR3 length equals 13 residues. With 2 bases removed from V and 5 bases from J, the gap between germline ends came to 10 bases. The CDR3 loop is CASSLKGEHEQYV. In nucleotides, the CDR3 is TGTGCCAGCAGCTTAAAGGGGGAACACGAGCAGTACGTC.

This clone appeared a few times. This chain uses TRBV9 with TRBJ2-1, with a weak D call TRBD2 (7 bases). The CDR3 is 15 amino acids. V was cut by 6 bases and J by 7 bases, with 20 bases left in between. Per germline, CDR1 SGDLS and CDR2 YYNGEE. CDR3 nucleotides: TGTGCCAGCACCCGGGGTGGGGGGGCGGGTAATGAGCAGTTCTTC. Translation: CASTRGGGAGNEQFF.

The V and J genes are TRBV4-2 and TRBJ2-1; 8 nucleotides align to TRBD2. CDR1 is LGHNA and CDR2 is YNFKEQ in the germline V gene. This CDR3 has 16 residues. V lost 4 bases, J lost 7 bases, and 12 bases stayed unmatched. The CDR3 loop reads CASSPLGAGEGNEQFF. The CDR3 DNA follows: TGTGCCAGCAGCCCCCTAGGAGCGGGAGAGGGGAATGAGCAGTTCTTC.

The chain recombines TRBV6-5 with TRBJ2-4; 7 bases line up with TRBD1. The CDR3 runs to 12 residues. J gave up 8 bases and V 8 bases, and 6 bases lay outside the gene matches. Germline V gives CDR1 MNHEY, CDR2 SVGAGI. For the CDR3, the DNA is TGTGCCAGCCAGGGGGTGGGGGACATTCAGTACTTC. Amino acid sequence: CASQGVGDIQYF.

This chain joins TRBV18 and TRBJ1-2, with 8 bases aligning to TRBD1. After removal of 6 bases from V and 6 bases from J, the junction contained 9 bases not matched to a gene. This CDR3 contains 14 residues. From germline, CDR1 is KGHSH and CDR2 LQKENI. CDR3 sequence (DNA): TGTGCCAGCTCTATGGACAGGGCTGGGAATGGCTACACCTTC. Translated: CASSMDRAGNGYTF.

CDR3 in DNA: TGTGCCAGCAGCTCCAGGAACACCGGGGAGCTGTTTTTT. Translated: CASSSRNTGELFF. The chain joins TRBV5-4 to TRBJ2-2, with D uncertain. Germline assignment: CDR1 SGHNT and CDR2 YYREEE (reference sequence). The CDR3 totals 13 residues. Trimming shortened V by 3 bases and J by 1 base, and 4 bases separated the two germline ends.

The chain is built from TRBV6-6 and TRBJ2-1; TRBD2 is a possible D gene (6 bases). This CDR3 contains 15 residues. Germline values: CDR1 MNHNY, CDR2 SVGAGI (reference sequence). Trimming removed 6 bases from V and 0 bases from J, with 12 bases in between. The CDR3 here is CASSPPTSSYNEQFF. CDR3 nucleotide sequence: TGTGCCAGCAGCCCTCCGACTAGCTCCTACAATGAGCAGTTCTTC.

This clone was seen more than once but under ten times. This chain uses TRBV15 with TRBJ1-1; 7 bases match TRBD1. The V gene's germline CDR1 is LNHNV and CDR2 YYDKDF (reference sequence). CDR3 length: 12 residues. Germline trimming cut 4 bases from V and 9 bases from J; bases unmatched to any gene: 5. The CDR3 region is CATSTPTGKAFF. The CDR3, as DNA: TGTGCCACCAGCACACCGACAGGGAAAGCTTTCTTT.

The chain is built from TRBV19 and TRBJ2-7; maybe TRBD2 (5 bases). V dropped 5 bases and J dropped 9 bases, with 8 bases sitting between them. CDR1 is LNHDA, CDR2 SQIVND, per germline (reference sequence). This CDR3 has 10 amino acids. CDR3 protein: CASSFGGQYV. The CDR3 DNA is TGTGCCAGTAGTTTCGGAGGGCAGTACGTC.

In this sample, this clone turned up a few times. CDR3 protein: CASSRAFEGHSYEQYF. The CDR3 nucleotides read TGCGCCAGCAGCCGAGCCTTTGAGGGACACTCCTACGAGCAGTACTTC. This chain connects TRBV4-3 to TRBJ2-7; TRBD1 is a possible D gene (6 bases). The CDR3 runs to 16 residues. V was cut by 4 bases and J by 0 bases, with 16 bases left in between. The germline V gene encodes CDR1 LGHNA and CDR2 YSLEER.

The J gene is TRBJ1-5, the V gene TRBV18; 12 bases match TRBD1. The CDR3 spans 15 residues. Germline CDR1 is KGHSH and CDR2 is LQKENI. J lost 7 bases, V lost 4 bases, and 5 bases had no gene match. The CDR3 coding sequence is TGTGCCAGCTCACGGGGACAGGGGGCAGGGCAGCCCCAGCATTTT. This encodes CASSRGQGAGQPQHF.